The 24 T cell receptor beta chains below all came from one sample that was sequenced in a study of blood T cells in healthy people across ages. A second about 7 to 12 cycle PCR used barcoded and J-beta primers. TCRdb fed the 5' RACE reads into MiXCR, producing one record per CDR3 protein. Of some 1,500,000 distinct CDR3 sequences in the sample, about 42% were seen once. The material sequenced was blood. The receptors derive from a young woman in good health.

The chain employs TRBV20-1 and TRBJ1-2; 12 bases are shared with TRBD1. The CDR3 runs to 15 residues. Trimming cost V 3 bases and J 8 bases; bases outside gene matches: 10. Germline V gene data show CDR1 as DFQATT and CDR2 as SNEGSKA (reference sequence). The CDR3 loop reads CSARGPGQGAYGYTF. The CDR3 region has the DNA TGCAGTGCTAGGGGCCCGGGACAGGGGGCTTACGGCTACACCTTC.

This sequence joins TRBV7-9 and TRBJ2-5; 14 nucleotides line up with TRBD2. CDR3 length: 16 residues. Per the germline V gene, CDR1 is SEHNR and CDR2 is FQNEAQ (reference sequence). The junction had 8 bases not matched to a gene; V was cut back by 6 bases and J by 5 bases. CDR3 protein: CASRLPGLAGVETQYF. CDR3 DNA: TGTGCCAGCAGATTACCGGGACTAGCGGGAGTCGAGACCCAGTACTTC. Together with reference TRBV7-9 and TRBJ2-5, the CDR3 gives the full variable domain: DTGVSQNPRHKITKRGQNVTFRCDPISEHNRLYWYRQTLGQGPEFLTYFQNEAQLEKSRLLSDRFSAERPKGSFSTLEIQRTEQGDSAMYLCASRLPGLAGVETQYFGPGTRLLVL.

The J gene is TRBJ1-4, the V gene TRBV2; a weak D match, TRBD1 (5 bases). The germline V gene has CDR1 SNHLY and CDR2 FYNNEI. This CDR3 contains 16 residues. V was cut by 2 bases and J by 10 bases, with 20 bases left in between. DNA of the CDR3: TGTGCCAGCAGTGAAAGGGCCGGGACGGGGCAAGGAAAACTGTTTTTT. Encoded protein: CASSERAGTGQGKLFF.

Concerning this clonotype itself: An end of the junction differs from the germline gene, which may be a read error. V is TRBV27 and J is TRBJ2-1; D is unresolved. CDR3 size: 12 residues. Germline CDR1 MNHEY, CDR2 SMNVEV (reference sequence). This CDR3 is CASSLSRNGQFF. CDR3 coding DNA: TGTGCCAGCAGTTTGAGCCGGAATGGGCAGTTCTTC.

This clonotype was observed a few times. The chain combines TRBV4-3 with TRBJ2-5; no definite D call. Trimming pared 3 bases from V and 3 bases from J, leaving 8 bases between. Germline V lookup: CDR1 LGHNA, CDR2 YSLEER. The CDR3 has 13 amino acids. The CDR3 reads CASSQFIEETQYF. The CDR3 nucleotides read TGCGCCAGCAGCCAGTTTATCGAAGAGACCCAGTACTTC.

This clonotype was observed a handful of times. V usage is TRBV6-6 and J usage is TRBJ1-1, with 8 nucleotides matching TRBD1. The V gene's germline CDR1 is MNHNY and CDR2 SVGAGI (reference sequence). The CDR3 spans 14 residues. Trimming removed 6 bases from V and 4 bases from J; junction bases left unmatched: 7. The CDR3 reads CASRETGVGTEAFF. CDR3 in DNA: TGTGCCAGCAGGGAGACAGGGGTGGGCACTGAAGCTTTCTTT.

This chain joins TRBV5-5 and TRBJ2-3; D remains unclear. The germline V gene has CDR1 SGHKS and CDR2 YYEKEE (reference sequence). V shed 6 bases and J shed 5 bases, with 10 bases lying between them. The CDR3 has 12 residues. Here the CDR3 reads CASNGPLDTQYF. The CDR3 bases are TGTGCCAGCAATGGGCCCCTAGATACGCAGTATTTT.

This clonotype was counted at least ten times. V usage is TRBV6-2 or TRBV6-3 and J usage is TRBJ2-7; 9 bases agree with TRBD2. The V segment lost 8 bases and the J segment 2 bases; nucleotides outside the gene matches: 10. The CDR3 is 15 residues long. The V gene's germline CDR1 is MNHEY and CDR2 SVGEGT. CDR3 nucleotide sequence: TGTGCCAGCTTGGAATCGGGACTAGCTACCTACGAGCAGTACTTC. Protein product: CASLESGLATYEQYF.

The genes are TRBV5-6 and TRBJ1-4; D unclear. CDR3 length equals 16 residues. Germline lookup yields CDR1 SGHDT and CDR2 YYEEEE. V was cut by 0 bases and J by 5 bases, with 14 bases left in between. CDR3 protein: CASSLVRTRKNEKLFF. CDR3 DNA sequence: TGTGCCAGCAGCTTGGTTCGGACGAGAAAGAATGAAAAACTGTTTTTT.

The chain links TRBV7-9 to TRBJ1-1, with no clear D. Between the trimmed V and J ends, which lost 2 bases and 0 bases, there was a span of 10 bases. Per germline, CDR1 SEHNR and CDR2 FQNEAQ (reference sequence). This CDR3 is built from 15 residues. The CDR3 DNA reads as TGTGCCAGCAGCTTAAGGTTTGAGATGAACACTGAAGCTTTCTTT. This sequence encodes CASSLRFEMNTEAFF.

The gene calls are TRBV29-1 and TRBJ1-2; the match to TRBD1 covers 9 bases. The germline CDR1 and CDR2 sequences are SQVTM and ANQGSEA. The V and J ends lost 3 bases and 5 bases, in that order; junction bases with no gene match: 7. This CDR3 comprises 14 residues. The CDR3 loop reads CSVEGTGSTYGYTF. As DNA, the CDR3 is TGCAGCGTTGAGGGGACAGGGTCCACTTATGGCTACACCTTC. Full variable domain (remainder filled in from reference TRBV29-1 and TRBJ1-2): SAVISQKPSRDICQRGTSLTIQCQVDSQVTMMFWYRQQPGQSLTLIATANQGSEATYESGFVIDKFPISRPNLTFSTLTVSNMSPEDSSIYLCSVEGTGSTYGYTFGSGTRLTVV.

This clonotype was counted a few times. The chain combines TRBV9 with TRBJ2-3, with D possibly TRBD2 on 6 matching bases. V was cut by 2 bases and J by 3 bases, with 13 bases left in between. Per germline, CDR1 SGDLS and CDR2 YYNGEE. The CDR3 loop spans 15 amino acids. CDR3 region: CASSVGTGKTDTQYF. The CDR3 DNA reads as TGTGCCAGCAGCGTCGGGACTGGCAAGACAGATACGCAGTATTTT. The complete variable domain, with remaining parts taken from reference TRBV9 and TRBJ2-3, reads DSGVTQTPKHLITATGQRVTLRCSPRSGDLSVYWYQQSLDQGLQFLIQYYNGEERAKGNILERFSAQQFPDLHSELNLSSLELGDSALYFCASSVGTGKTDTQYFGPGTRLTVL.

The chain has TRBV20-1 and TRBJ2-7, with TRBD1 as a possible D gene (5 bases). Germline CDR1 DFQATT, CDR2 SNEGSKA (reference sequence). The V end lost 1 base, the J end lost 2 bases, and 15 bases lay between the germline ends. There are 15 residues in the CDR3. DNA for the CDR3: TGCAGTGCTAGAGGCGACAGTTCACAAGCCTACGAGCAGTACTTC. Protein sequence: CSARGDSSQAYEQYF.

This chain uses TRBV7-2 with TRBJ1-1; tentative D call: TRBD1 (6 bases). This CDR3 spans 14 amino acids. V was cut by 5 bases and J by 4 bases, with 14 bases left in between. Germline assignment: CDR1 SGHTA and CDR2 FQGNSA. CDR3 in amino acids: CASSLQGRLTEAFF. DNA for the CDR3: TGTGCCAGCAGCCTTCAGGGGAGGCTCACTGAAGCTTTCTTT.

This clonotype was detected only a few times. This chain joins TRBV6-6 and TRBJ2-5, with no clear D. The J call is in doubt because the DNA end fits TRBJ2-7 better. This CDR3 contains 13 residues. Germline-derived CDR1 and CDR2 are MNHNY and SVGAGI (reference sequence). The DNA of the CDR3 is TGTGCCAGCGGGCGACGGTCGGGTTACGAGCAGTACTTC. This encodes CASGRRSGYEQYF.

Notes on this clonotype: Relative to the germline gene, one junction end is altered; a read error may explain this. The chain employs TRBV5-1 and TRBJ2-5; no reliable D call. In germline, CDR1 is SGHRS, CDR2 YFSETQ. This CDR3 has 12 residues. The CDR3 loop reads CASSAYGEAQYF. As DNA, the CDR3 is TGCGCCAGCAGCGCCTACGGAGAGGCCCAGTACTTC.

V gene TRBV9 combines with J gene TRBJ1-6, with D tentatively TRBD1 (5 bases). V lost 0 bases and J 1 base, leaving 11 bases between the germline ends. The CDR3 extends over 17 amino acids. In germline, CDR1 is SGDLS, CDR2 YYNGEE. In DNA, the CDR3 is TGTGCCAGCAGCGTAGGCGGAGGGGCGTCCTATAATTCACCCCTCCACTTT. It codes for CASSVGGGASYNSPLHF.

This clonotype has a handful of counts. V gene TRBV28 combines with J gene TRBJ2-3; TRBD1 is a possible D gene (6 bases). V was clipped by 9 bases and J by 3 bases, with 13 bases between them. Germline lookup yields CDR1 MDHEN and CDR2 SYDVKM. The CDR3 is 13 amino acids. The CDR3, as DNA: TGTGCCAGGGACAGACGGACGACAGATACGCAGTATTTT. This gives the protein CARDRRTTDTQYF.

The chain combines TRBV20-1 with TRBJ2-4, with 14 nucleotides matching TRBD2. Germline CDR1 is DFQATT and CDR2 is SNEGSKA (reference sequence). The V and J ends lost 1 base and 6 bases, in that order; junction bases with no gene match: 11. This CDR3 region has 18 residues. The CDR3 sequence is CSARGGRLAGGPRNIQYF. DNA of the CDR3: TGCAGTGCTAGAGGAGGAAGACTAGCGGGGGGGCCGCGAAACATTCAGTACTTC.

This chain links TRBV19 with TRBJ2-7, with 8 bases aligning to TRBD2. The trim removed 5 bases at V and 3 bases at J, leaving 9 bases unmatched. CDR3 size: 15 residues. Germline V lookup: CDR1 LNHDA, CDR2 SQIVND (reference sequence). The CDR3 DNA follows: TGTGCCAGTAGTCCTTCGGGAGGGGCCCTCTACGAGCAGTACTTC. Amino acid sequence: CASSPSGGALYEQYF.

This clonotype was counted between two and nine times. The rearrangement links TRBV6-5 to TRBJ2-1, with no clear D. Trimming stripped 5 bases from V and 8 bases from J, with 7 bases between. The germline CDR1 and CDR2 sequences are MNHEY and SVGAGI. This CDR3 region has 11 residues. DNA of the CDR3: TGTGCCAGCAGTACCAATTATGAGCAGTTCTTC. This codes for CASSTNYEQFF.

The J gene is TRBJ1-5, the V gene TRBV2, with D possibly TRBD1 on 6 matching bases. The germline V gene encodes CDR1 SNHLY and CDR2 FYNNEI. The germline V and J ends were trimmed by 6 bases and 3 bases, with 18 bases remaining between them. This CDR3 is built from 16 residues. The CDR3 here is CASSEQGQINNQPQHF. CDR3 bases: TGTGCCAGCAGCGAACAAGGACAGATTAACAATCAGCCCCAGCATTTT.

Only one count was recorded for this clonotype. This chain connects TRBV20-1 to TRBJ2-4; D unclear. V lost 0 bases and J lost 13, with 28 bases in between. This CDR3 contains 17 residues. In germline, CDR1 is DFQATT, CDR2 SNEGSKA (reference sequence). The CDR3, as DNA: TGCAGTGCTAGAGATCTCCGAAGAGCCCTAGACACTGCGCCGCAGTACTTC. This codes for CSARDLRRALDTAPQYF.

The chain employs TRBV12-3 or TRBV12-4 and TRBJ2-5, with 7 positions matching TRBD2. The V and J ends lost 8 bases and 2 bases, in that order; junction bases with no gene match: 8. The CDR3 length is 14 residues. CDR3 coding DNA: TGTGCCAGCGGGGTCCTAGCGGTACAAGAGACCCAGTACTTC. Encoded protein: CASGVLAVQETQYF.